The clone carrying this T cell receptor (beta chain) was counted between two and nine times. Antigen: not known. The source of the sample is a study of PD-L1 blockade in urothelial cancer. For the study at large: Patients, treated from about 2014 onward, received atezolizumab 1,200 mg intravenously every 3 weeks. The median number of T cells present in blood samples was approximately 140,000.

Study conclusions and caveats: Blood TCR clonality below the median before treatment was a predictor of better survival.

The assay was immunoSEQ multiplex PCR, and TCRdb's table has in-frame clones only and misses some. This sample carries tens of thousands of clones, 84% of them seen once, and the ten largest clones take 5% to 6%. The sequences come from PBMCs, collected around atezolizumab (anti-PD-L1) treatment. This receptor was obtained from a man in his forties with urothelial cancer.

As DNA, the CDR3 is TGTGCCAGCAGCACTCTCAGGGGGTCCCCAGATACGCAGTATTTT. Its protein product is CASSTLRGSPDTQYF. The chain employs TRBV27 and TRBJ2-3; TRBD1 aligns across 7 bases. Germline lookup yields CDR1 MNHEY and CDR2 SMNVEV (reference sequence). The CDR3 extends over 15 amino acids. Germline trimming cut 6 bases from V and 4 bases from J; bases unmatched to any gene: 10.